This T cell receptor beta chain came from a study of cytomegalovirus exposure and HLA in healthy donors. About this clone: Its antigen is still unknown.

Germline V lookup: CDR1 LNHDA, CDR2 SQIVND (reference sequence). V was clipped by 6 bases and J by 3 bases; unmatched bases: 1. This CDR3 region has 14 residues. Study-level findings and limits: Sequencing had likely introduced a cluster of highly shared sequence variants as an artifact. High specificity and sensitivity for cytomegalovirus status were reported for the classifier. Indistinguishability led to the exclusion of some V segments, TRBV6-2 and TRBV6-3 included.

The PCR had 60 Vbeta and 13 Jbeta primers. Measured with immunoSEQ multiplex PCR; TCRdb has only the in-frame clones, and not every one. The table lists about 160,000 clones, 87% of them singletons, with about 0.85% in the top ten. This chain joins TRBV19 and TRBJ2-1; 11 bases fit TRBD2. The source material was PBMCs. The receptor was isolated from a woman aged 25 to 39 in good health and CMV-seronegative. The CDR3 loop reads CASSTSGSYNEQFF. DNA for the CDR3: TGTGCCAGTAGCACTAGCGGGAGCTACAATGAGCAGTTCTTC.